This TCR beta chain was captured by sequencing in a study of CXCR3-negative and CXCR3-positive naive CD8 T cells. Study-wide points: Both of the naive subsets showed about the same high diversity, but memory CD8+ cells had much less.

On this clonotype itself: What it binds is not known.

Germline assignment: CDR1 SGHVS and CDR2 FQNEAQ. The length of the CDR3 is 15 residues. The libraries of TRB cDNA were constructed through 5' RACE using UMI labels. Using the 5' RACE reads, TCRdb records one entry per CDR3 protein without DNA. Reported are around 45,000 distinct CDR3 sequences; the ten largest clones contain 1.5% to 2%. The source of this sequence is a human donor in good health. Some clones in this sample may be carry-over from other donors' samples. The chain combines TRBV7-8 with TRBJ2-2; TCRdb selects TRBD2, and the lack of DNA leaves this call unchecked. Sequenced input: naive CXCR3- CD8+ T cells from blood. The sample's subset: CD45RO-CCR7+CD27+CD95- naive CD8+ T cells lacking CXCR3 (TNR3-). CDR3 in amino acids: CASSPWTSGLGELFF.